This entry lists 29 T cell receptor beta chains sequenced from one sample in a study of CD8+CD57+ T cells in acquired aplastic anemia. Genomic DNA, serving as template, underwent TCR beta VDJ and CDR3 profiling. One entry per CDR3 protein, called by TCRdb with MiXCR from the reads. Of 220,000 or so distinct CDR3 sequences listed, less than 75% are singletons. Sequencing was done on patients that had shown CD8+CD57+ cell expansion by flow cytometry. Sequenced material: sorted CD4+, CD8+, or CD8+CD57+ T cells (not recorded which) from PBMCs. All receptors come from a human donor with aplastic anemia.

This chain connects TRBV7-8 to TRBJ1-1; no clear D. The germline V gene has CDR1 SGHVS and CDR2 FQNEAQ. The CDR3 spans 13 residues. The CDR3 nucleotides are TGTTTAACTTACCGCATGTTGGACACTGAAGCTTTCTTT. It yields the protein CLTYRMLDTEAFF.

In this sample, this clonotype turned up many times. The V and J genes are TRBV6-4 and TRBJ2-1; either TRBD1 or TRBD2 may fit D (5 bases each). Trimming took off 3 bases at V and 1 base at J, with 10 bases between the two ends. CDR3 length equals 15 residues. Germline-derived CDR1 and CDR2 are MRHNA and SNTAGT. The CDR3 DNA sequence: TGTGCCAGCAGTGAGGTAGGGGAGTCCTACAATGAGCAGTTCTTC. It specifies CASSEVGESYNEQFF.

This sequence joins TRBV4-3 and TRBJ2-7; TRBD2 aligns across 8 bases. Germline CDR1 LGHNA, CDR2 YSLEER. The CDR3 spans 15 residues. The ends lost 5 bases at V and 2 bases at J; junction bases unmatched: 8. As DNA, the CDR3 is TGCGCCAGCAGCAGCCCGGGGGGGGGAGCCTACGAGCAGTACTTC. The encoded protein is CASSSPGGGAYEQYF.

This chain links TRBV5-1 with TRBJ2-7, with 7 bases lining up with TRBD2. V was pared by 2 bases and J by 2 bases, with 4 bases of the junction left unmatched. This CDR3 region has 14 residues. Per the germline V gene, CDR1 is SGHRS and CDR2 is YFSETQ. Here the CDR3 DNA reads TGCGCCAGCAGCTTTCTAGCGGAAACCTACGAGCAGTACTTC. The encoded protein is CASSFLAETYEQYF.

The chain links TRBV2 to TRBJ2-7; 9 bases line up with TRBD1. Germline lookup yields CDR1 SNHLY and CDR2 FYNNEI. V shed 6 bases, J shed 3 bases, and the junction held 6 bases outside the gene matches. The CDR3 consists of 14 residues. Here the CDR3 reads CASRSGQGNYEQYF. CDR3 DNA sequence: TGTGCCAGCAGATCGGGACAGGGTAACTACGAGCAGTACTTC.

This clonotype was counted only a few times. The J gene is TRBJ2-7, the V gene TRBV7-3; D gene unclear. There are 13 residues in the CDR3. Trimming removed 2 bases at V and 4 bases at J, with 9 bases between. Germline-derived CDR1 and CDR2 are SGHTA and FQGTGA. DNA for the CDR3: TGTGCCAGCAGCTTAGCAGCCGGTTACGAGCAGTACTTC. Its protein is CASSLAAGYEQYF.

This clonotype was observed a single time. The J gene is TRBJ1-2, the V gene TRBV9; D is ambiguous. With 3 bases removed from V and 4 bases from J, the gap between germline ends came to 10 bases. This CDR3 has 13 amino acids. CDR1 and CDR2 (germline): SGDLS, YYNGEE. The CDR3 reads CASSGRAGYGYTF. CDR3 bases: TGTGCCAGCAGCGGGCGGGCGGGCTATGGCTACACCTTC.

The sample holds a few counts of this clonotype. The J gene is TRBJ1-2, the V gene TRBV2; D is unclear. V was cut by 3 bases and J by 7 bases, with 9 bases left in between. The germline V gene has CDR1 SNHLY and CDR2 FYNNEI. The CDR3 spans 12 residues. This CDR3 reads CASSDSLFGYTF. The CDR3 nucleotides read TGTGCCAGCAGTGATTCCCTATTTGGCTACACCTTC. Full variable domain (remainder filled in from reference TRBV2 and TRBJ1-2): EPEVTQTPSHQVTQMGQEVILRCVPISNHLYFYWYRQILGQKVEFLVSFYNNEISEKSEIFDDQFSVERPDGSNFTLKIRSTKLEDSAMYFCASSDSLFGYTFGSGTRLTVV.

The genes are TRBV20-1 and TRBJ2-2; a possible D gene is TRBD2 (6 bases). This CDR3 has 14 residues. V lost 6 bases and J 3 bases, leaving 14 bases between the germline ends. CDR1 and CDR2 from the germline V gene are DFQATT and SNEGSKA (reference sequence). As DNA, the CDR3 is TGCAGTGCCCCAGGGTCGGGAGACACCGGGGAGCTGTTTTTT. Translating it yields CSAPGSGDTGELFF.

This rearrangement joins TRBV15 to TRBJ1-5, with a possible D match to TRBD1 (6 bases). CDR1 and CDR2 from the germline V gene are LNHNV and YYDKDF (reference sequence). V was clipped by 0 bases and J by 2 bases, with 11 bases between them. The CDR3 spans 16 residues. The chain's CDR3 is CATSRDTGSRNQPQHF. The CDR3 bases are TGTGCCACCAGCAGAGATACAGGGTCTCGCAATCAGCCCCAGCATTTT.

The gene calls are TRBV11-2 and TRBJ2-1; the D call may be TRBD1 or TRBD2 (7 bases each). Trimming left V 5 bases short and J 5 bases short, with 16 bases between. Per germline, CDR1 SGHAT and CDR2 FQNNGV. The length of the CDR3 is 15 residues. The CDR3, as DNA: TGTGCCAGCAGCCCCCCCAGGGGGGGGGACAATGAGCAGTTCTTC. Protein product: CASSPPRGGDNEQFF.

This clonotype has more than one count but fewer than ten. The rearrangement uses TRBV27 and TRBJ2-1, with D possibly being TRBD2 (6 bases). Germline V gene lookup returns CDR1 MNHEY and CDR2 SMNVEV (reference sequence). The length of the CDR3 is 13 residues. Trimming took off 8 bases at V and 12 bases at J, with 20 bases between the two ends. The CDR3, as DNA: TGTGCCAGCCTCACTGCCTATAGCGGAAGGCAGTTCTTC. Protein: CASLTAYSGRQFF.

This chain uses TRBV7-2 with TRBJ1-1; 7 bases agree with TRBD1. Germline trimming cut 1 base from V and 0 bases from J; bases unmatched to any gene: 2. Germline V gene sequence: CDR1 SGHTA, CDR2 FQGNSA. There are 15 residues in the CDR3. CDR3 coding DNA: TGTGCCAGCAGCTTAGAGGGGGCTATGAACACTGAAGCTTTCTTT. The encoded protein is CASSLEGAMNTEAFF.

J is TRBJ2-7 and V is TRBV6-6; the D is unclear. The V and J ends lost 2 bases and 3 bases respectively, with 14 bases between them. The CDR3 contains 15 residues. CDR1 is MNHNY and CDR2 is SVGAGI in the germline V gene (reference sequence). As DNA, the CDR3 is TGTGCCAGCAGTTACGACGGAGTGAGAAACTACGAGCAGTACTTC. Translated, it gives CASSYDGVRNYEQYF.

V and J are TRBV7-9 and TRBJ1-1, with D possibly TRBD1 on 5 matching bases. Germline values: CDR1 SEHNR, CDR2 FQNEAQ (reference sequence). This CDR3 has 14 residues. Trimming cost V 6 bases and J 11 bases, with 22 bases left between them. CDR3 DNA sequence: TGTGCCAGCAGTTCTCTTTCCGGGACCCTAGACGCTTTCTTT. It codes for CASSSLSGTLDAFF.

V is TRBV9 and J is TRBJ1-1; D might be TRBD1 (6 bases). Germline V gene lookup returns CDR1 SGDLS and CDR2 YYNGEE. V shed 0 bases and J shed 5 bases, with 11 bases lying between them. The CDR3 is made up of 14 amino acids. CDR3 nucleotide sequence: TGTGCCAGCAGCGTAGAGGGGGAGAGGACTGAAGCTTTCTTT. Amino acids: CASSVEGERTEAFF.

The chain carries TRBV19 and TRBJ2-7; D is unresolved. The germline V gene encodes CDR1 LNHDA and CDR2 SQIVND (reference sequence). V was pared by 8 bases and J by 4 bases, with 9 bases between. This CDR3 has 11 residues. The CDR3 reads CASASVYEQYF. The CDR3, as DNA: TGTGCCAGTGCGTCCGTTTACGAGCAGTACTTC. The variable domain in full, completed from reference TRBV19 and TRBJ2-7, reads DGGITQSPKYLFRKEGQNVTLSCEQNLNHDAMYWYRQDPGQGLRLIYYSQIVNDFQKGDIAEGYSVSREKKESFPLTVTSAQKNPTAFYLCASASVYEQYFGPGTRLTVT.

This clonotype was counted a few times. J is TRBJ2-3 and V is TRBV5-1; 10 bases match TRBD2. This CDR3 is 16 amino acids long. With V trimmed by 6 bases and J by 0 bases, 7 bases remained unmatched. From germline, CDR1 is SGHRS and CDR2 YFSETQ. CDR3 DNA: TGCGCCAGCACTATGGGACTAGCGAGTAGCACAGATACGCAGTATTTT. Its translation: CASTMGLASSTDTQYF.

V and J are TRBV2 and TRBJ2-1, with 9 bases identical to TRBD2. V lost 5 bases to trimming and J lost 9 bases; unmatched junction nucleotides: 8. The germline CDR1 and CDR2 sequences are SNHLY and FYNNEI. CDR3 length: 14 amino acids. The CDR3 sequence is CASSYSGSVGEQFF. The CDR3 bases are TGTGCCAGCAGTTATAGCGGGAGTGTCGGTGAGCAGTTCTTC.

CDR3 residues: CASSSPRDSYTGELFF. CDR3 bases: TGTGCCAGCAGCTCACCCCGGGACAGCTACACCGGGGAGCTGTTTTTT. The V and J genes are TRBV5-4 and TRBJ2-2; 7 bases map to TRBD1. Germline CDR1 is SGHNT and CDR2 is YYREEE (reference sequence). J was trimmed by 3 bases and V by 3 bases; bases with no gene match: 8. The CDR3 is 16 amino acids.

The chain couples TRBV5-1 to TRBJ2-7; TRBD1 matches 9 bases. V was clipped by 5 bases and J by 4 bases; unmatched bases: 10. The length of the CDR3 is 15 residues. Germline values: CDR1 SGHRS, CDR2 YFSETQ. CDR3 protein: CASSLWDRADYEQYF. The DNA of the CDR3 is TGCGCCAGCAGTTTATGGGACAGGGCGGATTACGAGCAGTACTTC.

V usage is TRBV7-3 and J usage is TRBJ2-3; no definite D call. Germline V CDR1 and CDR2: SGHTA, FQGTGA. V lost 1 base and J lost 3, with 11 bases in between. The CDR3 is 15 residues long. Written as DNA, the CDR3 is TGTGCCAGCAGCTTAAGGCGGTTGGGAACAGATACGCAGTATTTT. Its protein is CASSLRRLGTDTQYF.

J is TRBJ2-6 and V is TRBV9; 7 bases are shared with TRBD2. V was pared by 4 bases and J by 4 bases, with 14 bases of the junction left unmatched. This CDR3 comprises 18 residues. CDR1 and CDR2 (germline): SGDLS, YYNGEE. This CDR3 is CASSLGLPAGVGANVLTF. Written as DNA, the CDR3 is TGTGCCAGCAGCCTAGGTTTGCCGGCGGGAGTGGGGGCCAACGTCCTGACTTTC. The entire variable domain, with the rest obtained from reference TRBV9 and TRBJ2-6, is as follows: DSGVTQTPKHLITATGQRVTLRCSPRSGDLSVYWYQQSLDQGLQFLIQYYNGEERAKGNILERFSAQQFPDLHSELNLSSLELGDSALYFCASSLGLPAGVGANVLTFGAGSRLTVL.

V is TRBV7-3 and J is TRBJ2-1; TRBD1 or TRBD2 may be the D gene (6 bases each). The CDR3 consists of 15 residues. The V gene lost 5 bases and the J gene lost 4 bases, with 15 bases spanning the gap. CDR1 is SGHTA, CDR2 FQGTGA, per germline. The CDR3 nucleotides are TGTGCCAGCAGCACCTCGGGGGCGGGTTACAATGAGCAGTTCTTC. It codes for CASSTSGAGYNEQFF.

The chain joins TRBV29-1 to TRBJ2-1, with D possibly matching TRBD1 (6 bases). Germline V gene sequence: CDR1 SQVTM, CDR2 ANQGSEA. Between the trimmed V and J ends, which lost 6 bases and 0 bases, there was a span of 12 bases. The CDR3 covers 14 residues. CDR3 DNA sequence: TGCAGCGTGCTGGACAGTTTCTCCTACAATGAGCAGTTCTTC. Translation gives CSVLDSFSYNEQFF.

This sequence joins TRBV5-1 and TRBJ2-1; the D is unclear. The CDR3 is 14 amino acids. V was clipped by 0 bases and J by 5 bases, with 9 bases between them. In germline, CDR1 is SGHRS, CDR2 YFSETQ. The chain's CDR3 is CASSLARANNEQFF. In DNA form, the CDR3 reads TGCGCCAGCAGCTTGGCCCGCGCCAACAATGAGCAGTTCTTC.

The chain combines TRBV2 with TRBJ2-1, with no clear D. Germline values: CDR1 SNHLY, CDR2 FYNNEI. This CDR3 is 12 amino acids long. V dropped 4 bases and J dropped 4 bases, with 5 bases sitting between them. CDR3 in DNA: TGTGCCAGCAGTGTCCAGTACAATGAGCAGTTCTTC. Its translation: CASSVQYNEQFF.

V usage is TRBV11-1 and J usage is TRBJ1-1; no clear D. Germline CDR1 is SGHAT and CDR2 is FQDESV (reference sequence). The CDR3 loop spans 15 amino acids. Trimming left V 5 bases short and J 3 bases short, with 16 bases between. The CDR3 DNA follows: TGTGCCAGCAGCCCCTGGGAGGGAGGAGACACTGAAGCTTTCTTT. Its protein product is CASSPWEGGDTEAFF.

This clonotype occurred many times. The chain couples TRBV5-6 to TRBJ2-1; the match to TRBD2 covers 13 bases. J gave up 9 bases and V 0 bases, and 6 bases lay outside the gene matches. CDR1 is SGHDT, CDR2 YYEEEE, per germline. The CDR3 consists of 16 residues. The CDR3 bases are TGTGCCAGCAGCTTGGCACTAGCGGGGGGGATTAGTGAGCAGTTCTTC. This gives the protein CASSLALAGGISEQFF.